The rows below give T cell receptor beta chains drawn from one sample of a study of human T cells and chemical hapten exposure. TCRdb reanalysed the RACE reads using MiXCR and keeps one entry per CDR3 protein. The sample gives 300,000 to 450,000 distinct CDR3 sequences, approximately 5% of which show up once; under 3% is in the top ten. Specimen: whole blood, collected in connection with sensitization to the hapten diphenylcyclopropenone (DPC). The source is a woman between 45 and 65 years old with alopecia areata. Some clones in this sample may be carry-over from other donors' samples. CDR3s include the opening cysteine and the closing phenylalanine or tryptophan. A D gene is named only where the DNA matches it firmly. Clone size, where shown, is once, few, many, or a class for clones that have expanded.

clone_size: few; j_call: TRBJ2-4; v_call: TRBV7-2; d_call: .; cdr3_aa: CASSLEAKGNIQYF; cdr3_nt: TGTGCCAGCAGCTTAGAAGCAAAGGGAAACATTCAGTACTTC
clone_size: few; j_call: TRBJ2-6; v_call: TRBV3-1; d_call: .; cdr3_aa: CASSQALGRAYSGANVLTF; cdr3_nt: TGTGCCAGCAGCCAAGCTTTGGGCAGGGCCTACTCTGGGGCCAACGTCCTGACTTTC
clone_size: many; j_call: TRBJ2-7; v_call: TRBV7-9; d_call: .; cdr3_aa: CASSLAGGGTGSEQYF; cdr3_nt: TGTGCCAGCAGCTTAGCCGGGGGCGGGACGGGCTCCGAGCAGTACTTC
clone_size: .; j_call: TRBJ2-3; v_call: TRBV5-1; d_call: .; cdr3_aa: CASSFSTTSTDTQYF; cdr3_nt: TGCGCCAGCAGCTTTTCGACCACATCCACAGATACGCAGTATTTT
clone_size: .; j_call: TRBJ2-1; v_call: TRBV29-1; d_call: .; cdr3_aa: CSVEGGNRLAYNEQFF; cdr3_nt: TGCAGCGTTGAAGGCGGGAATAGGCTAGCTTACAATGAGCAGTTCTTC
clone_size: many; j_call: TRBJ1-6; v_call: TRBV9; d_call: .; cdr3_aa: CASSVAASSSYNSPLHF; cdr3_nt: TGTGCCAGCAGCGTAGCCGCCAGCAGCTCCTATAATTCACCCCTCCACTTT
clone_size: .; j_call: TRBJ1-2; v_call: TRBV5-5; d_call: TRBD1; cdr3_aa: CASIHTQGAYGYTF; cdr3_nt: TGTGCCAGCATCCACACACAGGGGGCTTATGGCTACACCTTC
clone_size: many; j_call: TRBJ2-3; v_call: TRBV6-2/TRBV6-3; d_call: TRBD2; cdr3_aa: CASSNPGLAGEFSDTQYF; cdr3_nt: TGTGCCAGCAGTAACCCGGGACTAGCGGGAGAATTCAGCGATACGCAGTATTTT
clone_size: .; j_call: TRBJ2-3; v_call: TRBV6-1; d_call: .; cdr3_aa: CASSEARQFADTQYF; cdr3_nt: TGTGCCAGCAGTGAAGCTCGACAGTTTGCAGATACGCAGTATTTT
clone_size: many; j_call: TRBJ2-1; v_call: TRBV6-1; d_call: .; cdr3_aa: CASSRRSPDEQFF; cdr3_nt: TGTGCCAGCAGTCGTAGGTCCCCGGATGAGCAGTTCTTC
clone_size: many; j_call: TRBJ2-7; v_call: TRBV9; d_call: .; cdr3_aa: CASSVGTGTYEQYF; cdr3_nt: TGTGCCAGCAGCGTAGGCACAGGTACCTACGAGCAGTACTTC
clone_size: many; j_call: TRBJ2-3; v_call: TRBV20-1; d_call: .; cdr3_aa: CSASGPHADTQYF; cdr3_nt: TGCAGTGCTAGCGGGCCGCACGCAGATACGCAGTATTTT
clone_size: many; j_call: TRBJ1-4; v_call: TRBV7-9; d_call: .; cdr3_aa: CASSFRATNEKLFF; cdr3_nt: TGTGCCAGCAGCTTTCGTGCAACTAATGAAAAACTGTTTTTT
clone_size: many; j_call: TRBJ1-2; v_call: TRBV6-2/TRBV6-3; d_call: .; cdr3_aa: CASSRPDLYGYTF; cdr3_nt: TGTGCCAGCAGTCGTCCGGACTTATATGGCTACACCTTC
clone_size: many; j_call: TRBJ2-3; v_call: TRBV6-2/TRBV6-3; d_call: .; cdr3_aa: CASTPGGARDTQYF; cdr3_nt: TGTGCCAGCACCCCAGGGGGGGCCCGGGATACGCAGTATTTT
clone_size: many; j_call: TRBJ1-3; v_call: TRBV5-1; d_call: .; cdr3_aa: CASASGDGSGNTIYF; cdr3_nt: TGCGCCAGCGCTTCGGGGGACGGCTCTGGAAACACCATATATTTT
clone_size: few; j_call: TRBJ2-7; v_call: TRBV30; d_call: .; cdr3_aa: CAWSVSLYEQYF; cdr3_nt: TGTGCCTGGAGTGTATCCCTCTACGAGCAGTACTTC
clone_size: many; j_call: TRBJ1-5; v_call: TRBV6-6; d_call: TRBD1; cdr3_aa: CASLKDRGVNQPQHF; cdr3_nt: TGTGCCAGCTTGAAAGACAGGGGTGTCAATCAGCCCCAGCATTTT
clone_size: many; j_call: TRBJ1-2; v_call: TRBV20-1; d_call: .; cdr3_aa: CSAREAPNYGYTF; cdr3_nt: TGCAGTGCTAGAGAGGCGCCGAACTATGGCTACACCTTC
clone_size: many; j_call: TRBJ2-3; v_call: TRBV29-1; d_call: .; cdr3_aa: CSAAGPDTQYF; cdr3_nt: TGCAGCGCCGCGGGCCCAGATACGCAGTATTTT
clone_size: .; j_call: TRBJ1-5; v_call: TRBV27; d_call: .; cdr3_aa: CASSLRGVLEPQHF; cdr3_nt: TGTGCCAGCAGTTTAAGAGGGGTTCTCGAGCCCCAGCATTTT
clone_size: many; j_call: TRBJ2-5; v_call: TRBV27; d_call: .; cdr3_aa: CASKPMEDWETQYF; cdr3_nt: TGTGCCAGCAAACCTATGGAGGACTGGGAGACCCAGTACTTC
clone_size: many; j_call: TRBJ2-1; v_call: TRBV6-2/TRBV6-3; d_call: TRBD2; cdr3_aa: CASSYPLAGGPSYNEQFF; cdr3_nt: TGTGCCAGCAGTTACCCACTAGCGGGGGGGCCCTCCTACAATGAGCAGTTCTTC
clone_size: many; j_call: TRBJ1-1; v_call: TRBV29-1; d_call: .; cdr3_aa: CSHAPTNSAEAFF; cdr3_nt: TGCAGCCACGCCCCTACAAATTCGGCTGAAGCTTTCTTT
clone_size: .; j_call: TRBJ2-3; v_call: TRBV11-2; d_call: .; cdr3_aa: CASSYSPSGGTDTQYF; cdr3_nt: TGTGCCAGCAGCTATAGCCCCTCAGGAGGCACAGATACGCAGTATTTT
clone_size: many; j_call: TRBJ1-3; v_call: TRBV6-5; d_call: .; cdr3_aa: CASSYLGRNSGNTIYF; cdr3_nt: TGTGCCAGCAGTTACTTGGGACGGAACTCTGGAAACACCATATATTTT
clone_size: many; j_call: TRBJ2-6; v_call: TRBV20-1; d_call: .; cdr3_aa: CSARDGSSGANVLTF; cdr3_nt: TGCAGTGCTAGAGATGGCAGCTCTGGGGCCAACGTCCTGACTTTC
clone_size: many; j_call: TRBJ1-2; v_call: TRBV6-5; d_call: .; cdr3_aa: CASSSFWGNSWDGYTF; cdr3_nt: TGTGCCAGCAGTTCGTTTTGGGGGAATAGTTGGGATGGCTACACCTTC
clone_size: few; j_call: TRBJ1-6; v_call: TRBV7-9; d_call: TRBD1; cdr3_aa: CASSHPMTGELGPLHF; cdr3_nt: TGTGCCAGCAGCCACCCTATGACAGGGGAATTGGGGCCCCTCCACTTT
clone_size: many; j_call: TRBJ2-1; v_call: TRBV3-1; d_call: TRBD2; cdr3_aa: CASGARAGGGYNEQFF; cdr3_nt: TGTGCCAGCGGAGCAAGGGCGGGAGGGGGTTACAATGAGCAGTTCTTC
clone_size: .; j_call: TRBJ2-5; v_call: TRBV18; d_call: .; cdr3_aa: CASSSAGDWKTQYF; cdr3_nt: TGTGCCAGCTCATCGGCCGGGGATTGGAAGACCCAGTACTTC
clone_size: many; j_call: TRBJ1-1; v_call: TRBV6-1; d_call: .; cdr3_aa: CASSEVEPRGGAFF; cdr3_nt: TGTGCCAGCAGTGAGGTGGAACCCCGGGGTGGAGCTTTCTTT
clone_size: .; j_call: TRBJ2-2; v_call: TRBV19; d_call: TRBD2; cdr3_aa: CASSTPSGSGVVELFF; cdr3_nt: TGTGCCAGTAGTACCCCTAGCGGGAGTGGAGTGGTGGAGCTGTTTTTT
clone_size: many; j_call: TRBJ2-6; v_call: TRBV6-4; d_call: .; cdr3_aa: CASSDQAGHSGANVLTF; cdr3_nt: TGTGCCAGCAGTGACCAGGCAGGCCACTCTGGGGCCAACGTCCTGACTTTC